One and the same sample provided the 23 T cell receptor beta chains below, sequenced in a study of early stage breast cancer tumors (dated by TCRdb to 2016 to 2017). Libraries were built with the immunoSEQ multiplex PCR assay. What TCRdb holds here is the immuneACCESS table cut down to in-frame rearrangements. Part of the clones is not present; checked against another copy, under half of the missing clones reflect an unresolved V gene, and the others are unexplained. Here the sample has approximately 9,500 clones; 66% occur a single time. Jointly, the top ten make up about 6.6% of the sample. The sequenced sample consisted of breast tumor tissue. These receptors originate from a person aged 45 to 60 with breast cancer.

The chain uses TRBV6-5 and TRBJ2-3; D is uncertain. With 3 bases removed from V and 8 bases from J, the gap between germline ends came to 6 bases. The CDR3 covers 11 residues. CDR1 MNHEY and CDR2 SVGAGI come from the germline V gene. This CDR3 is CASSYYGTQYF. The CDR3 DNA follows: TGTGCCAGCAGTTATTACGGTACGCAGTATTTT.

This clone was seen once. The chain joins TRBV7-2 to TRBJ2-7; TRBD2 aligns across 12 bases. This CDR3 has 17 amino acids. Trimming cost V 1 base and J 4 bases; bases outside gene matches: 8. Germline CDR1 is SGHTA and CDR2 is FQGNSA. The CDR3 spells CASSLEASGGVQYEQYF. CDR3 coding DNA: TGTGCCAGCAGCTTAGAGGCTAGCGGGGGGGTGCAGTACGAGCAGTACTTC.

This clone was observed a few times. The J gene is TRBJ2-5, the V gene TRBV5-4; D unclear. There are 13 residues in the CDR3. CDR1 and CDR2 (germline): SGHNT, YYREEE (reference sequence). The V gene lost 0 bases and the J gene lost 2 bases, with 5 bases spanning the gap. CDR3 sequence (DNA): TGTGCCAGCAGCTTGGTTCAGCAAGAGACCCAGTACTTC. Translated, it gives CASSLVQQETQYF.

V usage is TRBV4-3 and J usage is TRBJ2-1; TRBD1 matches 9 bases. CDR1 is LGHNA, CDR2 YSLEER, per germline. V was clipped by 5 bases and J by 6 bases; unmatched bases: 11. The length of the CDR3 is 16 residues. CDR3 nucleotide sequence: TGCGCCAGCAGCAGGGAACAGGGGGCGAGGTCCAATGAGCAGTTCTTC. It specifies CASSREQGARSNEQFF.

V is TRBV5-1 and J is TRBJ2-7; 8 bases match TRBD2. The germline CDR1 and CDR2 sequences are SGHRS and YFSETQ. After removal of 4 bases from V and 0 bases from J, the junction contained 6 bases not matched to a gene. CDR3 length: 15 residues. Here the CDR3 reads CASSDQAGGSYEQYF. CDR3 nucleotides: TGCGCCAGCAGCGACCAGGCGGGGGGCTCCTACGAGCAGTACTTC.

The chain uses TRBV4-3 and TRBJ2-1; maybe TRBD2 (5 bases). The CDR3 is 14 residues long. V lost 0 bases, J lost 9 bases, and 12 bases lay in between. Germline CDR1 and CDR2: LGHNA and YSLEER. The DNA for the CDR3 is TGCGCCAGCAGCCAAGATGAGCGGACGGGTGAGCAGTTCTTC. Protein: CASSQDERTGEQFF.

The chain is built from TRBV9 and TRBJ2-1; 12 positions match TRBD2. With V trimmed by 0 bases and J by 5 bases, 6 bases remained unmatched. Germline V gene lookup returns CDR1 SGDLS and CDR2 YYNGEE. The CDR3 consists of 17 residues. The CDR3 reads CASSVGGLAGPHNEQFF. CDR3 nucleotides: TGTGCCAGCAGCGTAGGAGGACTAGCGGGACCCCACAATGAGCAGTTCTTC. The full variable domain, its missing parts supplied by reference TRBV9 and TRBJ2-1, is DSGVTQTPKHLITATGQRVTLRCSPRSGDLSVYWYQQSLDQGLQFLIQYYNGEERAKGNILERFSAQQFPDLHSELNLSSLELGDSALYFCASSVGGLAGPHNEQFFGPGTRLTVL.

The chain links TRBV7-9 to TRBJ2-7; 8 bases line up with TRBD2. After removal of 2 bases from V and 6 bases from J, the junction contained 9 bases not matched to a gene. Germline V gene data show CDR1 as SEHNR and CDR2 as FQNEAQ (reference sequence). The CDR3 runs 15 residues. CDR3 sequence (DNA): TGTGCCAGCAGCTTATGGGGACGGGAGGGGGGCGAGCAGTACTTC. Amino acids: CASSLWGREGGEQYF.

V usage is TRBV9 and J usage is TRBJ2-1, with a weak D call TRBD2 (5 bases). This CDR3 is 13 amino acids long. V gave up 10 bases and J gave up 3 bases, with 14 bases separating them. Germline values: CDR1 SGDLS, CDR2 YYNGEE. CDR3 amino acids: CAAEAGYYNEQFF. The CDR3 bases are TGTGCCGCAGAGGCGGGTTACTACAATGAGCAGTTCTTC.

The chain uses TRBV27 and TRBJ2-7, with 10 bases lining up with TRBD1. The length of the CDR3 is 15 residues. CDR1 is MNHEY and CDR2 is SMNVEV in the germline V gene (reference sequence). The V segment lost 5 bases and the J segment 3 bases; nucleotides outside the gene matches: 7. The CDR3 protein is CASSTGQGISYEQYF. CDR3 DNA: TGTGCCAGCAGTACGGGACAGGGGATAAGCTACGAGCAGTACTTC.

V gene TRBV1 combines with J gene TRBJ1-1. TRBV1 is given as a pseudogene. This CDR3 comprises 16 residues. The DNA of the CDR3 is TGCACCAGCAGCCAAGATCGGAACCACATGAACACTGAAGCTTTCTTT. As protein: CTSSQDRNHMNTEAFF.

The V and J genes are TRBV4-3 and TRBJ2-1; D is possibly TRBD2 (6 bases). This CDR3 is 16 amino acids long. Germline loops: CDR1 LGHNA, CDR2 YSLEER. Deletions cut 4 bases from V and 3 bases from J, with 16 bases between. The CDR3 reads CASSPHYRDFYNEQFF. The CDR3 bases are TGCGCCAGCAGCCCCCATTACCGGGACTTCTACAATGAGCAGTTCTTC.

This clone was observed a single time. This sequence joins TRBV30 and TRBJ2-1; D is unclear. Between the trimmed V and J ends, which lost 0 bases and 8 bases, there was a span of 5 bases. CDR1 GTSNPN and CDR2 SVGIG come from the germline V gene (reference sequence). The CDR3 sequence is 11 residues long. The CDR3 reads CAWSVVHEQFF. The CDR3 bases are TGTGCCTGGAGTGTAGTCCATGAGCAGTTCTTC.

The chain is built from TRBV18 and TRBJ2-3, with TRBD2 matching 11 bases. Germline values: CDR1 KGHSH, CDR2 LQKENI. CDR3 length: 16 amino acids. V was clipped by 0 bases and J by 5 bases; unmatched bases: 4. The CDR3 nucleotides are TGTGCCAGCTCACCACCCACTAGCGGGAGTGGAGATACGCAGTATTTT. Residues: CASSPPTSGSGDTQYF. Based on the CDR3 plus reference TRBV18 and TRBJ2-3, the full variable domain is NAGVMQNPRHLVRRRGQEARLRCSPMKGHSHVYWYRQLPEEGLKFMVYLQKENIIDESGMPKERFSAEFPKEGPSILRIQQVVRGDSAAYFCASSPPTSGSGDTQYFGPGTRLTVL.

Relative to its sample, this clone is medium-sized (0.01 to 0.1%). The chain links TRBV7-3 to TRBJ2-1, with D possibly being TRBD1 (6 bases). The V end was cut by 3 bases, the J end by 10 bases, with 16 bases between. The CDR3 is 14 amino acids. In germline, CDR1 is SGHTA, CDR2 FQGTGA. As DNA, the CDR3 is TGTGCCAGCAGCTTGGGGGCGAGTGCTGTAGAGCAGTTCTTC. Amino acids: CASSLGASAVEQFF.

This chain joins TRBV5-1 and TRBJ2-7; D remains ambiguous. Trimming left V 0 bases short and J 6 bases short, with 13 bases between. Germline V gene lookup returns CDR1 SGHRS and CDR2 YFSETQ. The CDR3 sequence is 14 residues long. The CDR3 bases are TGCGCCAGCAGCTTGGAACGCATACCTGGCGAGCAGTACTTC. It is translated as CASSLERIPGEQYF.

This chain links TRBV27 with TRBJ1-1; TRBD1 matches 7 bases. CDR1 and CDR2 from the germline V gene are MNHEY and SMNVEV (reference sequence). The CDR3 has 19 residues. Trimming took 4 bases from V and 4 from J; bases not matched to a gene: 21. As DNA, the CDR3 is TGTGCCAGCAGTTCTGGAGGATTAACAGGGGTGGTTGAACTCACTGAAGCTTTCTTT. Protein sequence: CASSSGGLTGVVELTEAFF.

The chain combines TRBV7-2 with TRBJ2-7; D is uncertain. Germline V lookup: CDR1 SGHTA, CDR2 FQGNSA. The CDR3 spans 12 residues. V lost 2 bases, J lost 3 bases, and 5 bases lay in between. The CDR3, as DNA: TGTGCCAGCAGCTTAAGTTTCTACGAGCAGTACTTC. This encodes CASSLSFYEQYF.

The CDR3 is CASSFADTQYF. The CDR3 DNA is TGTGCCAGCAGCTTTGCAGATACGCAGTATTTT. This sequence joins TRBV5-8 and TRBJ2-3; D ambiguous. CDR3 length equals 11 residues. V lost 2 bases and J 4 bases, leaving 2 bases between the germline ends. Germline values: CDR1 SGHTS, CDR2 YDEGEE. The full variable domain, in which reference TRBV5-8 and TRBJ2-3 provide the parts outside the CDR3, is EAGVTQSPTHLIKTRGQQATLRCSPISGHTSVYWYQQALGLGLQFLLWYDEGEERNRGNFPPRFSGRQFPNYSSELNVNALELEDSALYLCASSFADTQYFGPGTRLTVL.

This clone is a singleton in its sample. The rearrangement links TRBV2 to TRBJ2-1; D is unclear. This CDR3 has 14 amino acids. The V gene lost 7 bases and the J gene lost 0 bases, with 10 bases spanning the gap. Germline V lookup: CDR1 SNHLY, CDR2 FYNNEI. This CDR3 is CASTLDSSYNEQFF. In DNA, the CDR3 is TGTGCCAGCACGCTGGATAGCTCCTACAATGAGCAGTTCTTC.

This chain connects TRBV19 to TRBJ2-6; no firm D call. CDR1 LNHDA and CDR2 SQIVND come from the germline V gene (reference sequence). The CDR3 consists of 12 residues. V lost 6 bases, J lost 3 bases, and 3 bases lay in between. CDR3: CASRGGANVLTF. Written as DNA, the CDR3 is TGTGCCAGTAGGGGTGGGGCCAACGTCCTGACTTTC.

This chain connects TRBV6-5 to TRBJ2-3, with D possibly matching TRBD2 (5 bases). Trimming took 6 bases from V and 9 from J, leaving 16 bases between them. Germline CDR1 is MNHEY and CDR2 is SVGAGI. This CDR3 contains 13 residues. The CDR3, as DNA: TGTGCCAGCAGACCTGGACGCTCGGGGACGCAGTATTTT. Translating it yields CASRPGRSGTQYF.

V and J are TRBV11-1 and TRBJ2-3; a weak D match, TRBD1 (5 bases). The CDR3 is made up of 14 amino acids. Germline V gene lookup returns CDR1 SGHAT and CDR2 FQDESV (reference sequence). V was pared by 5 bases and J by 1 base, with 10 bases between. CDR3 sequence (DNA): TGTGCCAGCAGCGGCTTGGGGCGCACAGATACGCAGTATTTT. Protein: CASSGLGRTDTQYF.